This entry lists 24 T cell receptor beta chains sequenced from one sample in a study of blood T cell repertoires in COVID-19. The protocol was immunoSEQ multiplex PCR, while the TCRdb copy is restricted to in-frame clones and leaves out a portion. The sample gives 130,000 to 150,000 clones, approximately 86% of which show up once; about 3% is in the top ten. The material sequenced was peripheral blood. The receptors were gathered from a woman aged 40 to 55 with active or convalescent COVID-19.

J is TRBJ2-1 and V is TRBV27; no reliable D call. V dropped 4 bases and J dropped 0 bases, with 10 bases sitting between them. This CDR3 region has 15 residues. Germline V gene lookup returns CDR1 MNHEY and CDR2 SMNVEV (reference sequence). CDR3 coding DNA: TGTGCCAGCAGTTCACTCCCGAGCTCCTACAATGAGCAGTTCTTC. Translated: CASSSLPSSYNEQFF.

The V and J genes are TRBV30 and TRBJ1-2; unclear D gene. The V end was cut by 8 bases, the J end by 4 bases, with 11 bases between. The CDR3 has 11 amino acids. The germline gives CDR1 GTSNPN, CDR2 SVGIG (reference sequence). The CDR3 reads CAGTGSYGYTF. The CDR3 bases are TGTGCCGGAACCGGGTCCTATGGCTACACCTTC. The full variable domain, rest sourced from reference TRBV30 and TRBJ1-2, is SQTIHQWPATLVQPVGSPLSLECTVEGTSNPNLYWYRQAAGRGLQLLFYSVGIGQISSEVPQNLSASRPQDRQFILSSKKLLLSDSGFYLCAGTGSYGYTFGSGTRLTVV.

The chain recombines TRBV21-1 with TRBJ2-7; the tabulated D call, TRBD2, remains unverified against the DNA. TRBV21-1 is deemed a pseudogene. The CDR3 consists of 17 residues. The CDR3 sequence: CASSKPLLAQPLYEQYF. CDR3 coding DNA: TGTGCCAGCAGCAAACCCCTACTAGCCCAGCCCCTTTACGAGCAGTACTTC.

This rearrangement joins TRBV3-1 (or the pseudogene TRBV3-2) to TRBJ2-5, with 7 positions matching TRBD1. This CDR3 contains 16 residues. Germline loops: CDR1 LGHDT, CDR2 YNNKEL (reference sequence). The V segment lost 0 bases and the J segment 5 bases; nucleotides outside the gene matches: 9. The CDR3 region is CASSQDLTGWDETQYF. In DNA, the CDR3 is TGTGCCAGCAGCCAAGATTTGACAGGGTGGGACGAGACCCAGTACTTC.

J is TRBJ2-1 and V is TRBV29-1; possibly TRBD2 for D (5 bases). The CDR3 runs to 16 residues. Germline V gene data show CDR1 as SQVTM and CDR2 as ANQGSEA. Trimming removed 4 bases at V and 2 bases at J, with 18 bases between. The CDR3 here is CSVAFYPEEAYNEQFF. The CDR3 DNA sequence: TGCAGCGTTGCTTTTTATCCGGAGGAAGCCTACAATGAGCAGTTCTTC.

The chain is built from TRBV15 and TRBJ1-4, with TRBD1 as a possible D gene (5 bases). Germline V lookup: CDR1 LNHNV, CDR2 YYDKDF (reference sequence). V dropped 5 bases and J dropped 7 bases, with 17 bases sitting between them. The CDR3 contains 15 residues. In nucleotides, the CDR3 is TGTGCCACCAGCTCCGCCGGGGGGTTTCGTGAAAAACTGTTTTTT. Protein sequence: CATSSAGGFREKLFF.

This clone turned up a few times. The chain couples TRBV5-4 to TRBJ1-1; D not certain. Trimming left V 3 bases short and J 3 bases short, with 9 bases between. Germline V gives CDR1 SGHNT, CDR2 YYREEE (reference sequence). CDR3 length equals 13 residues. DNA of the CDR3: TGTGCCAGCAGCTGGGAGATGGACACTGAAGCTTTCTTT. Translation gives CASSWEMDTEAFF.

This chain links TRBV7-6 with TRBJ1-2; TRBD1 agrees at 7 bases. CDR1 is SGHVS and CDR2 is FNYEAQ in the germline V gene. V lost 4 bases to trimming and J lost 5 bases; unmatched junction nucleotides: 10. This CDR3 is 15 amino acids long. CDR3 in DNA: TGTGCCAGCAGCTCCGGGACAGACACTCCTTATGGCTACACCTTC. Protein: CASSSGTDTPYGYTF.

The CDR3 sequence is CASSIDNYEQYF. In DNA, the CDR3 is TGTGCCAGCTCTATAGACAATTACGAGCAGTACTTC. The chain combines TRBV18 with TRBJ2-7; D uncertain. Trimming removed 6 bases from V and 4 bases from J, with 10 bases in between. CDR3 length: 12 residues. Germline V gene sequence: CDR1 KGHSH, CDR2 LQKENI.

This chain connects TRBV18 to TRBJ2-7, with TRBD2 matching 8 bases. V shed 1 base and J 4 bases; nucleotides not matched to a gene: 9. Looked up from germline, CDR1 is KGHSH and CDR2 is LQKENI. This CDR3 contains 16 residues. The CDR3 loop reads CASSPLRAGVGYEQYF. The DNA of the CDR3 is TGTGCCAGCTCACCACTCCGAGCGGGAGTTGGGTACGAGCAGTACTTC.

This clone is a singleton in its sample. This sequence joins TRBV18 and TRBJ2-2; 8 bases match TRBD1. Losses at the gene ends were 6 bases for V and 1 base for J; bases not matched to a gene: 7. The CDR3 is 16 residues long. CDR1 KGHSH and CDR2 LQKENI come from the germline V gene. The chain's CDR3 is CASSGRTGLNTGELFF. CDR3 bases: TGTGCCAGCTCCGGAAGGACAGGGTTGAACACCGGGGAGCTGTTTTTT.

J is TRBJ2-1 and V is TRBV6-5, with a weak D call TRBD1 (6 bases). There are 13 residues in the CDR3. Germline CDR1 is MNHEY and CDR2 is SVGAGI. Trimming left V 5 bases short and J 9 bases short, with 14 bases between. CDR3 bases: TGTGCCAGCAGTATACAGGGTCGGAGTGAGCAGTTCTTC. Translation gives CASSIQGRSEQFF.

The chain combines TRBV11-2 with TRBJ2-7, with 9 bases identical to TRBD2. Germline lookup yields CDR1 SGHAT and CDR2 FQNNGV. This CDR3 comprises 15 residues. The V segment lost 3 bases and the J segment 1 base; nucleotides outside the gene matches: 4. Here the CDR3 DNA reads TGTGCCAGCAGCTTCCAAGCGGGAGGATCCTACGAGCAGTACTTC. This translates into CASSFQAGGSYEQYF.

The V and J genes are TRBV9 and TRBJ1-2, with a possible D match to TRBD1 (5 bases). V was clipped by 0 bases and J by 2 bases, with 14 bases between them. The CDR3 is 16 amino acids. Germline-derived CDR1 and CDR2 are SGDLS and YYNGEE. The CDR3 reads CASSVDFGGDNYGYTF. CDR3 bases: TGTGCCAGCAGCGTAGATTTCGGGGGGGACAACTATGGCTACACCTTC. Full variable domain (rest looked up from reference TRBV9 and TRBJ1-2): DSGVTQTPKHLITATGQRVTLRCSPRSGDLSVYWYQQSLDQGLQFLIQYYNGEERAKGNILERFSAQQFPDLHSELNLSSLELGDSALYFCASSVDFGGDNYGYTFGSGTRLTVV.

The gene calls are TRBV4-3 and TRBJ2-1; 7 bases map to TRBD2. CDR3 length: 16 amino acids. Germline loops: CDR1 LGHNA, CDR2 YSLEER. V trimming: 5 bases; J trimming: 7 bases; junction bases outside the gene matches: 14. Written as DNA, the CDR3 is TGCGCCAGCAGCTACGGACTAGGACCCCTTACAAATGAGCAGTTCTTC. Amino acids: CASSYGLGPLTNEQFF.

This clone was observed once. The rearrangement joins TRBV28 to TRBJ1-1; possibly TRBD1 for D (6 bases). This CDR3 region has 15 residues. Germline V lookup: CDR1 MDHEN, CDR2 SYDVKM. V was cut by 1 base and J by 6 bases, with 15 bases left in between. The CDR3: CASSLSPGVGAEAFF. The CDR3 DNA sequence: TGTGCCAGCAGTTTATCCCCAGGGGTGGGCGCTGAAGCTTTCTTT.

The chain combines TRBV9 with TRBJ1-2; D call uncertain. CDR1 and CDR2 (germline): SGDLS, YYNGEE. With 3 bases removed from V and 7 bases from J, the gap between germline ends came to 7 bases. There are 11 residues in the CDR3. CDR3 nucleotides: TGTGCCAGCAGCGCCCCCCGTGGCTACACCTTC. It is translated as CASSAPRGYTF.

This chain links TRBV6-5 with TRBJ1-3; TRBD1 matches at 7 bases. Germline values: CDR1 MNHEY, CDR2 SVGAGI. The junction had 2 bases not matched to a gene; V was cut back by 4 bases and J by 2 bases. The CDR3 is made up of 14 amino acids. The CDR3 protein is CASSFDRAGNTIYF. The CDR3, as DNA: TGTGCCAGCAGTTTCGACAGGGCTGGAAACACCATATATTTT.

Only one count was recorded for this clone. The chain has TRBV19 and TRBJ1-1; D gene uncertain. The ends were cut back, 0 bases at V and 3 bases at J, with 11 bases in the middle. The CDR3 length is 15 residues. CDR1 and CDR2 (germline): LNHDA, SQIVND (reference sequence). CDR3 coding DNA: TGTGCCAGTAGTATAGAGTCCCGGCGGCACACTGAAGCTTTCTTT. It specifies CASSIESRRHTEAFF.

This chain links TRBV7-9 with TRBJ2-7; 7 bases are a match to TRBD2. CDR1 and CDR2 from the germline V gene are SEHNR and FQNEAQ (reference sequence). J was trimmed by 0 bases and V by 4 bases; bases with no gene match: 9. This CDR3 is 16 amino acids long. The CDR3 region has the DNA TGTGCCAGCAGCTCGGGAGCGGGGCAGCCCTCCTACGAGCAGTACTTC. Translating gives CASSSGAGQPSYEQYF.

The count of this clone is one. The chain joins TRBV7-9 to TRBJ1-2, with 7 bases matching TRBD1. The germline CDR1 and CDR2 sequences are SEHNR and FQNEAQ (reference sequence). This CDR3 region has 14 residues. J gave up 8 bases and V 3 bases, and 9 bases lay outside the gene matches. DNA for the CDR3: TGTGCCAGCAGCTTGGGGATGGGACAGAGAGGCTACACCTTC. It specifies CASSLGMGQRGYTF. Together with reference TRBV7-9 and TRBJ1-2, the CDR3 gives the full variable domain: DTGVSQNPRHKITKRGQNVTFRCDPISEHNRLYWYRQTLGQGPEFLTYFQNEAQLEKSRLLSDRFSAERPKGSFSTLEIQRTEQGDSAMYLCASSLGMGQRGYTFGSGTRLTVV.

This chain joins TRBV28 and TRBJ2-2; D is ambiguous. This CDR3 comprises 14 residues. Germline V gene lookup returns CDR1 MDHEN and CDR2 SYDVKM. The V end lost 5 bases, the J end lost 6 bases, and 13 bases lay between the germline ends. The CDR3 reads CASSPGSNPGELFF. The CDR3 DNA is TGTGCCAGCAGTCCCGGGTCCAACCCCGGGGAGCTGTTTTTT. The full variable domain, with the rest looked up from reference TRBV28 and TRBJ2-2, is DVKVTQSSRYLVKRTGEKVFLECVQDMDHENMFWYRQDPGLGLRLIYFSYDVKMKEKGDIPEGYSVSREKKERFSLILESASTNQTSMYLCASSPGSNPGELFFGEGSRLTVL.

This clone is a singleton in its sample. The V gene is TRBV7-9, the J gene TRBJ1-5; TRBD1 is a possible D gene (6 bases). The ends were cut back, 2 bases at V and 5 bases at J, with 10 bases in the middle. CDR3 length: 14 residues. The germline CDR1 and CDR2 sequences are SEHNR and FQNEAQ (reference sequence). The CDR3 here is CASSLNRADQPQHF. DNA of the CDR3: TGTGCCAGCAGCTTAAACAGGGCTGATCAGCCCCAGCATTTT.

The chain recombines TRBV6-6 with TRBJ2-3; D is perhaps TRBD1 (6 bases). The CDR3 is 15 residues long. With 7 bases removed from V and 0 bases from J, the gap between germline ends came to 14 bases. CDR1 is MNHNY and CDR2 is SVGAGI in the germline V gene (reference sequence). CDR3 loop: CASIDGGLSTDTQYF. In DNA, the CDR3 is TGTGCCAGCATCGATGGGGGCCTGAGCACAGATACGCAGTATTTT.